This TCR beta chain emerged from a study of blood T cell repertoires in COVID-19. About the research overall: Samples of COVID-19 (acute and convalescent) were obtained from the United States, Italy and Spain. Nucleic acid was either cDNA or gDNA, and it came from T cells, B-cell-depleted T cells, or PBMCs.

This clone appeared once. Original processing methods: Amplification of reference gene primers provided the estimated nucleated cell counts. The data were produced by immunoSEQ multiplex PCR, yet TCRdb's version contains in-frame clones alone and is incomplete. That table gives V, J and clone size, and the DNA gave D and trimming. The table includes roughly 200,000 clones, around four fifths detected once. CDR3 size: 13 residues. V was clipped by 11 bases and J by 5 bases, with 18 bases between them. Germline lookup yields CDR1 ENHRY and CDR2 SYGVKD. The specimen was peripheral blood. This chain uses TRBV10-3 with TRBJ1-1, with D possibly being TRBD1 (5 bases). This clonotype was obtained from a man in his forties or fifties with active or convalescent COVID-19. The CDR3 spells CASSNPQVTEAFF. CDR3 bases: TGTGCCTCTTCTAACCCACAGGTAACTGAAGCTTTCTTT.